This T cell receptor (beta chain) was profiled in a study of graft-versus-host responses after intestinal transplantation. Study-wide background: Recipients uniformly received anti-thymocyte globulin induction, followed by tacrolimus and steroids for approximately 3 years. Study-wide results and limits: Within allografts, high graft-versus-host to host-versus-graft clonal ratios were seen among patients with graft-donor T cell macrochimerism. Early post-transplant declines in HvG were associated with peak levels of circulating GvH clones. Detected in recipient marrow were GvH clones, some of which were first observed in ileum or blood.

Turning to this clone: Its target is not known.

V gave up 4 bases and J gave up 2 bases, with 12 bases separating them. Germline CDR1 is SNHLY and CDR2 is FYNNEI. The CDR3 runs to 15 residues. The method was immunoSEQ multiplex PCR; TCRdb's version includes in-frame clones alone and lacks a portion of them. The data contain 45,000 to 60,000 clones, around 95% of them seen just once; the ten biggest clones take up about 0.23%. The V and J genes are TRBV2 and TRBJ2-1; D possibly corresponds to TRBD1 (6 bases). The sample consisted of unstimulated CD8+ T cells sorted from spleen or lymph node cells, taken before transplant. This clonotype originated in a human donor who was the organ donor for an intestinal transplant. The CDR3 protein is CASSGAGAAYNEQFF. Written as DNA, the CDR3 is TGTGCCAGCAGTGGGGCAGGGGCTGCCTACAATGAGCAGTTCTTC.